One and the same sample provided the 5 T cell receptor beta chains below, sequenced in a study of cytomegalovirus exposure and HLA in healthy donors. The PCR had 60 Vbeta and 13 Jbeta primers. Method: immunoSEQ multiplex PCR; TCRdb's copy keeps in-frame clones and lacks some. This sample contains tens of thousands of clones. Sequenced input: PBMCs. The receptor source for this set is a man between 50 and 59 years old in good health and CMV-seropositive.

The chain employs TRBV10-2 and TRBJ2-1, with 10 bases matching TRBD2. The CDR3 extends over 14 amino acids. V trimming: 4 bases; J trimming: 7 bases; junction bases outside the gene matches: 4. Germline V CDR1 and CDR2: WSHSY, SAAADI. This CDR3 reads CASSATSGLNEQFF. The CDR3 bases are TGCGCCAGCAGTGCGACTAGCGGGTTAAATGAGCAGTTCTTC.

The chain carries TRBV4-1 and TRBJ2-1; 7 bases are shared with TRBD2. Germline CDR1 MGHRA, CDR2 YSYEKL. The CDR3 is made up of 16 amino acids. V shed 1 base, J shed 0 bases, and the junction held 3 bases outside the gene matches. CDR3 in amino acids: CASSQGRGSSYNEQFF. The CDR3 DNA reads TGCGCCAGCAGCCAAGGGCGCGGGAGCTCCTACAATGAGCAGTTCTTC.

The chain has TRBV2 and TRBJ2-6, with D uncertain. The CDR3 loop spans 15 amino acids. V was clipped by 7 bases and J by 4 bases, with 14 bases between them. From germline, CDR1 is SNHLY and CDR2 FYNNEI. CDR3 residues: CASTILPVGANVLTF. The CDR3 DNA sequence: TGTGCCAGCACCATTCTCCCGGTAGGGGCCAACGTCCTGACTTTC.

On this clone itself: The junction departs from the called germline gene at one end, perhaps through a read error. This chain links TRBV18 with TRBJ1-5; 9 nucleotides line up with TRBD1. Germline CDR1 reads KGHSH; CDR2 reads LQKENI. The CDR3 loop spans 16 amino acids. The CDR3: CVSSPRQGDRDQPQHF. CDR3 in DNA: TGTGTCAGCTCACCAAGACAGGGGGACCGGGATCAGCCCCAGCATTTT. The whole variable domain, filled in from reference TRBV18 and TRBJ1-5, reads NAGVMQNPRHLVRRRGQEARLRCSPMKGHSHVYWYRQLPEEGLKFMVYLQKENIIDESGMPKERFSAEFPKEGPSILRIQQVVRGDSAAYFCVSSPRQGDRDQPQHFGDGTRLSIL.

The chain has TRBV5-1 and TRBJ2-1, with 8 bases lining up with TRBD2. V was pared by 0 bases and J by 6 bases, with 5 bases of the junction left unmatched. Germline V lookup: CDR1 SGHRS, CDR2 YFSETQ. The CDR3 spans 15 residues. CDR3: CASSLELAEGNEQFF. CDR3 nucleotide sequence: TGCGCCAGCAGCTTGGAACTAGCGGAAGGCAATGAGCAGTTCTTC.